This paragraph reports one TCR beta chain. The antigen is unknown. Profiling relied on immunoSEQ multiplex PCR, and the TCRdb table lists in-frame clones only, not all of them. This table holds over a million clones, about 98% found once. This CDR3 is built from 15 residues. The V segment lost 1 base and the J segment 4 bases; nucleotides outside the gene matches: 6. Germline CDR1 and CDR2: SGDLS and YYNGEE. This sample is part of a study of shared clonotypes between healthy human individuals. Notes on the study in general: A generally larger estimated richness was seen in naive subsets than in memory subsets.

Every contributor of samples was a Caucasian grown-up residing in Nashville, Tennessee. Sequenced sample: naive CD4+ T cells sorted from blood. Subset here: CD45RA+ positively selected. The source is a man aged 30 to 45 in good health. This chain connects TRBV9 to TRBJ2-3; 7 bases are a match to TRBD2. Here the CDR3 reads CASSVNGRSPDTQYF. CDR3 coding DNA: TGTGCCAGCAGCGTAAACGGGAGGAGCCCAGATACGCAGTATTTT.